This T cell receptor (beta chain) came from a study of CD8 T cells in ankylosing spondylitis. MiXCR, applied by TCRdb to the 5' RACE reads, yields one record per CDR3 protein. The sample holds about 220,000 distinct CDR3 sequences; about a sixth are singletons and the top ten take approximately 40%. Remarks on this clonotype: Antigen: not known.

V dropped 4 bases and J dropped 6; count of bases not matched to a gene: 2. The CDR3 consists of 14 residues. From germline, CDR1 is SGHRS and CDR2 YFSETQ. Study-level points and caveats: One TCR beta motif, made up of 7 or 8 highly homologous variants, appeared characteristic of ankylosing spondylitis blood.

The genes are TRBV5-1 and TRBJ1-4, with TRBD1 matching 11 bases. This TCR came from a male donor with ankylosing spondylitis. The sequencing sample was made of blood, either unsorted or a sorted T cell fraction (not recorded which). This CDR3 reads CASSQGQGDEKLFF. The DNA of the CDR3 is TGCGCCAGCAGCCAGGGACAGGGGGATGAAAAACTGTTTTTT.